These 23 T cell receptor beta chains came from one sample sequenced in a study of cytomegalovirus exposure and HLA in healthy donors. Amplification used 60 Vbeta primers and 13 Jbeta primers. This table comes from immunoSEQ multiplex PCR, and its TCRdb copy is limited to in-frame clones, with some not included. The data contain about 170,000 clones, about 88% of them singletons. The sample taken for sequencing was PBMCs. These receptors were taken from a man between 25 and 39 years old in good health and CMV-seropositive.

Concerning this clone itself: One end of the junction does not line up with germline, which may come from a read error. The CDR3 coding sequence is TGTGCCGGCAGCGCGACAGGGAACGAGCAGTACTTC. This translates into CAGSATGNEQYF. The chain carries TRBV7-9 and TRBJ2-7; 7 bases match TRBD1. This CDR3 has 12 amino acids. Germline V gene sequence: CDR1 SEHNR, CDR2 FQNEAQ (reference sequence).

This CDR3 is CASSWGTSGNEQFF. As DNA, the CDR3 is TGTGCCAGCAGCTGGGGGACTAGCGGGAATGAGCAGTTCTTC. The chain combines TRBV7-2 with TRBJ2-1, with TRBD2 matching over 12 bases. The length of the CDR3 is 14 residues. The V gene end was trimmed by 4 bases and the J gene end by 7 bases; junction bases not matched to a gene: 2. Germline V gene lookup returns CDR1 SGHTA and CDR2 FQGNSA.

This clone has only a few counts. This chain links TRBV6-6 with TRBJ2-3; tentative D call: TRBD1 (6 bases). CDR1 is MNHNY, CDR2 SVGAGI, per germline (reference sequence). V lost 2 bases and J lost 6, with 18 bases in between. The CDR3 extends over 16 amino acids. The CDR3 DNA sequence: TGTGCCAGCAGTTACCATCGGGTCACAGGGTCGGATACGCAGTATTTT. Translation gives CASSYHRVTGSDTQYF.

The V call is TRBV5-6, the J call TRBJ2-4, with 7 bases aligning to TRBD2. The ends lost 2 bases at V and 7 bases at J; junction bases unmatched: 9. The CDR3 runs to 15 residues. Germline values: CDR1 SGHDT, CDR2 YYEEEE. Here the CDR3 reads CASSFPGGSGNIQYF. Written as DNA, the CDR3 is TGTGCCAGCAGCTTCCCCGGGGGGAGCGGGAACATTCAGTACTTC.

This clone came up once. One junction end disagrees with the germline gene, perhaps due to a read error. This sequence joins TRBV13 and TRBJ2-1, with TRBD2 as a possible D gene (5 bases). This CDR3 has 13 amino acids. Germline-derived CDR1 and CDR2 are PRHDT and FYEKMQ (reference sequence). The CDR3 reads CASTTKGPNGQFF. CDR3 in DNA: TGTGCCAGCACGACTAAGGGCCCCAATGGGCAGTTCTTC. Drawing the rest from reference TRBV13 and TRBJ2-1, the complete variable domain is AAGVIQSPRHLIKEKRETATLKCYPIPRHDTVYWYQQGPGQDPQFLISFYEKMQSDKGSIPDRFSAQQFSDYHSELNMSSLELGDSALYFCASTTKGPNGQFFGPGTRLTVL.

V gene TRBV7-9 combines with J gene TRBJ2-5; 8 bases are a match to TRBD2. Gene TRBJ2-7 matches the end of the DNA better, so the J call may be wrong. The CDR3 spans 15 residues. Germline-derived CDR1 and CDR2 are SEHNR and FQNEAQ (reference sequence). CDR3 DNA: TGTGCCAGCAGCTTAGGACTCGGGGGGGTCTACGAGCAGTACTTC. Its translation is CASSLGLGGVYEQYF.

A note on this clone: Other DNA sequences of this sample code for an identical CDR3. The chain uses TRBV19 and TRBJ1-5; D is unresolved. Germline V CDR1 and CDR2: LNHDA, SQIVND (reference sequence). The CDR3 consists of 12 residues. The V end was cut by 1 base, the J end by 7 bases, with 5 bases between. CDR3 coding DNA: TGTGCCAGTAGTATAGGAGGGCAGCCCCAGCATTTT. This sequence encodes CASSIGGQPQHF.

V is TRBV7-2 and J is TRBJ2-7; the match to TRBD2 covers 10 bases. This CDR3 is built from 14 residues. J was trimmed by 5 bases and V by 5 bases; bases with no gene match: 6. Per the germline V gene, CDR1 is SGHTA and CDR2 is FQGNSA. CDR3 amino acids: CASSPGTSAHEQYF. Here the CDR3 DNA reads TGTGCCAGCAGCCCCGGGACTAGCGCCCACGAGCAGTACTTC.

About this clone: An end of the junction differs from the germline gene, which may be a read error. This CDR3 reads CASSLDRDTEAFF. The CDR3 coding sequence is TGTGCTAGCAGCCTCGACAGGGACACTGAAGCTTTCTTT. The rearrangement uses TRBV7-7 and TRBJ1-1, with TRBD1 identical over 7 bases. This CDR3 has 13 residues. CDR1 is SSHAT and CDR2 is FNYEAQ in the germline V gene (reference sequence). Full variable domain (outside the CDR3, taken from reference TRBV7-7 and TRBJ1-1): GAGVSQSPRYKVTKRGQDVTLRCDPISSHATLYWYQQALGQGPEFLTYFNYEAQPDKSGLPSDRFSAERPEGSISTLTIQRTEQRDSAMYRCASSLDRDTEAFFGQGTRLTVV.

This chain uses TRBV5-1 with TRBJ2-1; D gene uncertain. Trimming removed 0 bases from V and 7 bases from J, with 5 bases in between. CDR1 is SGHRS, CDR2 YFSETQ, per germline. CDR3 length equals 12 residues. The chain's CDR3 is CASSLEYNEQFF. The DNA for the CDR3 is TGCGCCAGCAGCTTGGAATATAATGAGCAGTTCTTC.

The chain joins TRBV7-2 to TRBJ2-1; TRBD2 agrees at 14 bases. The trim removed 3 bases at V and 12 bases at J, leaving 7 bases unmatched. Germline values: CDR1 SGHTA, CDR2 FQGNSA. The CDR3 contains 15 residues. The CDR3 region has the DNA TGTGCCAGCAGCTTCCGGACTAGCGGGAGGCCACCGCAGTTCTTC. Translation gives CASSFRTSGRPPQFF.

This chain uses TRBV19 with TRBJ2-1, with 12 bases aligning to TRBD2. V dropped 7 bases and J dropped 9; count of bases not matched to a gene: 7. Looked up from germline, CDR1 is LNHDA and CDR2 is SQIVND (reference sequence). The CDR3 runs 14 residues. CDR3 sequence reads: CASTPTSGRGEQFF. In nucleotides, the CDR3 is TGTGCCAGTACCCCGACTAGCGGGAGAGGTGAGCAGTTCTTC.

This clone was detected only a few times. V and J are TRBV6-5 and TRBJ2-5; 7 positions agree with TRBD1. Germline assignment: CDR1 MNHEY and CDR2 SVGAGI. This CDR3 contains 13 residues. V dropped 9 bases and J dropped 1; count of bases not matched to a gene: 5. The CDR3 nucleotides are TGTGCCAGTAAAGGGACAGCCCAAGAGACCCAGTACTTC. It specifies CASKGTAQETQYF.

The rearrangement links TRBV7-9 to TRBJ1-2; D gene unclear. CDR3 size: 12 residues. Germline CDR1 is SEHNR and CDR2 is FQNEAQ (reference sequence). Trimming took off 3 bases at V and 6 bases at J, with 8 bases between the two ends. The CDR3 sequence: CASSLTTDGYTF. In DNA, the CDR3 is TGTGCCAGCAGCTTGACAACCGATGGCTACACCTTC.

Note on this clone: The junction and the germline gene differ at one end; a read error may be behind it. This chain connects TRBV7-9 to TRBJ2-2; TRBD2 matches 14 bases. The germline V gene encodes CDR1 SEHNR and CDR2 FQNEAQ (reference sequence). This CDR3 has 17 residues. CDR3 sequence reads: CSSSGGLAGENTGELFF. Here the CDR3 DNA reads TGTTCCAGCAGCGGGGGACTAGCGGGGGAGAACACCGGGGAGCTGTTTTTT.

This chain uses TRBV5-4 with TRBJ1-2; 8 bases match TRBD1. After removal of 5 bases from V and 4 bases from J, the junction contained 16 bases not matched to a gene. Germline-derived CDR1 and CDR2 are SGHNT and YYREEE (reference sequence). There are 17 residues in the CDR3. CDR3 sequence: CASRSGHPGGVGYGYTF. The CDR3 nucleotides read TGTGCCAGCAGGTCCGGCCACCCAGGGGGCGTGGGCTATGGCTACACCTTC.

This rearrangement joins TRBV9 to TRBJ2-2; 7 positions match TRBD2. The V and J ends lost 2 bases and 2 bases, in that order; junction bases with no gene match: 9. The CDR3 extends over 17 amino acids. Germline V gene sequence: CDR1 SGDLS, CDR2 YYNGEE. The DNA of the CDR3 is TGTGCCAGCAGCGTTCCAAGAAGCGGGATAAACACCGGGGAGCTGTTTTTT. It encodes CASSVPRSGINTGELFF.

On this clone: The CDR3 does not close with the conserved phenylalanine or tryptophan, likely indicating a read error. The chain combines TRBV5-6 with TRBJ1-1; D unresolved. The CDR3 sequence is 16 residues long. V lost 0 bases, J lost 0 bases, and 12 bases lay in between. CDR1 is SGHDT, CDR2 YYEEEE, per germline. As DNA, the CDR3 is TGTGCCAGCAGCTTGGGGGAGGGAGGGCTGAACACTGAAGCTTTCCTT. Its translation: CASSLGEGGLNTEAFL.

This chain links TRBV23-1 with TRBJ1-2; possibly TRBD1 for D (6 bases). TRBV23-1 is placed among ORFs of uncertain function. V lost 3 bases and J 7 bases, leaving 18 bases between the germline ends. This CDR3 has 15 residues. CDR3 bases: TGCGCCAGCAGTCACACGGCCGCAGGGGTCTCTGGCTACACCTTC. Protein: CASSHTAAGVSGYTF.

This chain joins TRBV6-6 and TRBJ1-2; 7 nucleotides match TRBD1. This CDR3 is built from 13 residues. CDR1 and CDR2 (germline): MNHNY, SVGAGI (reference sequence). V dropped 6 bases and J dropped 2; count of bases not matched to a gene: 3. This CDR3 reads CASSSTGNYGYTF. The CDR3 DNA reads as TGTGCCAGCAGCTCGACAGGGAACTATGGCTACACCTTC.

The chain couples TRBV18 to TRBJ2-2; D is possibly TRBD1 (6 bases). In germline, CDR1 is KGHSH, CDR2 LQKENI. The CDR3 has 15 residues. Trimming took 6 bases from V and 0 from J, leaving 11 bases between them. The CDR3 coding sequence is TGTGCCAGCTCTACAGGGCCGGCGAACACCGGGGAGCTGTTTTTT. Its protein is CASSTGPANTGELFF.

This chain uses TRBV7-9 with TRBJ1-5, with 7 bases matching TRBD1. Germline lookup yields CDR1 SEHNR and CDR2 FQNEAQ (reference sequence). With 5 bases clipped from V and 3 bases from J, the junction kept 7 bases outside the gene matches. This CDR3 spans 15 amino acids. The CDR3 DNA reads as TGTGCCAGCAGCCCACAGGGGAGTTTCAATCAGCCCCAGCATTTT. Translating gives CASSPQGSFNQPQHF.

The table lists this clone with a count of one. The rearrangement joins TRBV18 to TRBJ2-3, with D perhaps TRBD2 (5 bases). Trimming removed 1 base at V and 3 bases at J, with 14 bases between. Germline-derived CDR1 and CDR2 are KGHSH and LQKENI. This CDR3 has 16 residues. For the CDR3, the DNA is TGTGCCAGCTCACCACGGAGGTCAGGCGGAACAGATACGCAGTATTTT. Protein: CASSPRRSGGTDTQYF.